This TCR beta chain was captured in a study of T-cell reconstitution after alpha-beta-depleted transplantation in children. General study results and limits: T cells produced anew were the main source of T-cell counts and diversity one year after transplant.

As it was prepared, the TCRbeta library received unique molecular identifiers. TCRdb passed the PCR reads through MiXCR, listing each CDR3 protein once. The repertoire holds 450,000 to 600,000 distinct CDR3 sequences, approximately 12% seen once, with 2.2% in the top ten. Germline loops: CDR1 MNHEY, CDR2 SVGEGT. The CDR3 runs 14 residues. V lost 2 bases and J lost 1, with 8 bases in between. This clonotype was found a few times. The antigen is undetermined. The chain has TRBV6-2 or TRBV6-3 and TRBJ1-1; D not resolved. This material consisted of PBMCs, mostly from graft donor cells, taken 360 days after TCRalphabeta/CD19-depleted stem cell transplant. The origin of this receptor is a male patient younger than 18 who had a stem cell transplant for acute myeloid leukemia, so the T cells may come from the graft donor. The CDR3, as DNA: TGTGCCAGCAGTTACGGTCGGACGAACACTGAAGCTTTCTTT. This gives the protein CASSYGRTNTEAFF.